Included here is one TCR beta chain sequence, with context. The data belong to a study of T cell responses to AZD1222 COVID-19 vaccine. J gave up 4 bases and V 6 bases, and 6 bases lay outside the gene matches. The CDR3 runs to 16 residues. In germline, CDR1 is LGHDT, CDR2 YNNKEL (reference sequence). Some clones are missing from TCRdb's copy, which holds only in-frame ones; the method was immunoSEQ multiplex PCR. The table has approximately 100,000 clones, around 90% seen once. V is TRBV3-1 (or the pseudogene TRBV3-2) and J is TRBJ2-1; 13 bases agree with TRBD2. This TCR derives from an adult in good health. Sequencing used peripheral blood, obtained on day 0 of AZD1222 vaccination. In DNA, the CDR3 is TGTGCCAGCAGTCCCAGGACTAGCGGGAGTTACAATGAGCAGTTCTTC. This translates into CASSPRTSGSYNEQFF.